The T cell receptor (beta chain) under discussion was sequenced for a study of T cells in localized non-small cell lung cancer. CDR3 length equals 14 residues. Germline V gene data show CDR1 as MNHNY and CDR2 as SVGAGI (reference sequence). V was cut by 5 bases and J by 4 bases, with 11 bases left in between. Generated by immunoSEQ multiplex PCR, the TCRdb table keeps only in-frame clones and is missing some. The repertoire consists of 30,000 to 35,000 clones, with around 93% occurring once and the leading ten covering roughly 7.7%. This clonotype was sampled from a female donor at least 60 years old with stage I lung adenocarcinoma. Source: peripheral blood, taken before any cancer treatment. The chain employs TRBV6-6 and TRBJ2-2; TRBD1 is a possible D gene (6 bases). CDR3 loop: CASSRGSSTGELFF. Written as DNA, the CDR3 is TGTGCCAGCAGTAGGGGGAGTAGCACCGGGGAGCTGTTTTTT.